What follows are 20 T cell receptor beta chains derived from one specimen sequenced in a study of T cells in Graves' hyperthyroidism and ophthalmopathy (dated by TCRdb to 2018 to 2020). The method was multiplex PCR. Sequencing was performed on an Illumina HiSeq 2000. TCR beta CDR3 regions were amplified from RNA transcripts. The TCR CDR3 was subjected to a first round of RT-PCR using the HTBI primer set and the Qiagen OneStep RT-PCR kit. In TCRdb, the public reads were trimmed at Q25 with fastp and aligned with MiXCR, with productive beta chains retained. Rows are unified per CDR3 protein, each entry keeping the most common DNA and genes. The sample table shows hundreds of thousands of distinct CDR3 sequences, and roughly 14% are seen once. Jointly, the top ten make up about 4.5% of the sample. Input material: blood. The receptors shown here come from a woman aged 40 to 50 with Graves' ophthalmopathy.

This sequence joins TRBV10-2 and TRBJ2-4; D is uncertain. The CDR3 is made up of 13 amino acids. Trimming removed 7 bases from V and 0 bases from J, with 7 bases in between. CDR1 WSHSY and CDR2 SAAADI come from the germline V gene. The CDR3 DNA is TGCGCCAGCATAGATCTAGCCAAAAACATTCAGTACTTC. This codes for CASIDLAKNIQYF.

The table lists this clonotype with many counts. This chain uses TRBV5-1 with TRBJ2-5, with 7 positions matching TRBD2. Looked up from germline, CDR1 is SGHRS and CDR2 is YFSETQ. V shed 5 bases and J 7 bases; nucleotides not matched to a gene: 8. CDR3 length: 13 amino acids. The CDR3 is CASRTSGTGTQYF. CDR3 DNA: TGCGCCAGCAGAACCAGCGGGACTGGGACCCAGTACTTC.

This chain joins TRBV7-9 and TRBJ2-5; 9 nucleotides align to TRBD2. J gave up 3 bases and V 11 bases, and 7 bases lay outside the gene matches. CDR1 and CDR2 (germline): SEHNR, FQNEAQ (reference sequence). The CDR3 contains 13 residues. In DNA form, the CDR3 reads TGTGCCGCCAAAGCGGGGGGAAAAGAGACCCAGTACTTC. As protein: CAAKAGGKETQYF.

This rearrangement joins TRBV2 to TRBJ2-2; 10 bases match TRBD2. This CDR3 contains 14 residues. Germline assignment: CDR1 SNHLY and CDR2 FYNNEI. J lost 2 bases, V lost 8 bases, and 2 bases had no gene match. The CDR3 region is CASEREGNTGELFF. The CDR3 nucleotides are TGTGCCAGCGAGCGGGAGGGTAACACCGGGGAGCTGTTTTTT.

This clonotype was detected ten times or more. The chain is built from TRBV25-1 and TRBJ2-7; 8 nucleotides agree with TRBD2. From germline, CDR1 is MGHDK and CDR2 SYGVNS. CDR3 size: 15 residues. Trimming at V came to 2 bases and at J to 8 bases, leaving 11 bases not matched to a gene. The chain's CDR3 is CASSERTSPQAQQYF. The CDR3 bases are TGTGCCAGCAGTGAACGGACTAGCCCGCAGGCTCAGCAGTACTTC.

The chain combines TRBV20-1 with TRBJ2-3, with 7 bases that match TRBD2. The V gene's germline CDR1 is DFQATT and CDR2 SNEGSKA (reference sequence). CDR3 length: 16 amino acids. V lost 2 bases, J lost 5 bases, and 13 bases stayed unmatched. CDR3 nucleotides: TGCAGTGCTAGATCGCTGGGAGGGCCCGGTGGAGATACGCAGTATTTT. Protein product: CSARSLGGPGGDTQYF.

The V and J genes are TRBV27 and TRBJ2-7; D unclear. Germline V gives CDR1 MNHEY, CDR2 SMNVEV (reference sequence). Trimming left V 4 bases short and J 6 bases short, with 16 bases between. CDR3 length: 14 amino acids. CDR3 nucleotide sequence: TGTGCCAGCAGTTCGGGCGGTCCGGAGCTCGAGCAGTACTTC. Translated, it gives CASSSGGPELEQYF.

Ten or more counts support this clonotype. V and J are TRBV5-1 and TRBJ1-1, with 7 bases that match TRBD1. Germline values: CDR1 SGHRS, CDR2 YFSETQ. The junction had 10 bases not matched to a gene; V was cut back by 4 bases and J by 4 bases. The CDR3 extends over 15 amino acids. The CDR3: CASSLLGGEGTEAFF. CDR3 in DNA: TGCGCCAGCAGCCTGCTAGGGGGCGAGGGCACTGAAGCTTTCTTT.

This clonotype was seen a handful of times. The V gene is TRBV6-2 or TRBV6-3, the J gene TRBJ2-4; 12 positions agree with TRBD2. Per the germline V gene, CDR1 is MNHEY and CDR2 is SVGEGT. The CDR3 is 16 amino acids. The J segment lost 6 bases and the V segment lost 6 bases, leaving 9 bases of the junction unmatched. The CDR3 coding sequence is TGTGCCAGCAGGCAGACTAGCGGGAGATATCTAAACATTCAGTACTTC. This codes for CASRQTSGRYLNIQYF.

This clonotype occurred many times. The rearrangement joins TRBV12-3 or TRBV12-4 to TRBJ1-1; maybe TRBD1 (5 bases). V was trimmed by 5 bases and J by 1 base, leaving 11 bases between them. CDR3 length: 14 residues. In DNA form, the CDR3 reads TGTGCCAGCAGTAAGGGACGGGGGAACACTGAAGCTTTCTTT. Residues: CASSKGRGNTEAFF.

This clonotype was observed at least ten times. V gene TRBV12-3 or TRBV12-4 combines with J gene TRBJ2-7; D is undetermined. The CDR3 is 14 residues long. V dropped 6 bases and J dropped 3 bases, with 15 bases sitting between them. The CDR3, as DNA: TGTGCCAGCAGCGGAGCGTGGCCCAGCTACGAGCAGTACTTC. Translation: CASSGAWPSYEQYF.

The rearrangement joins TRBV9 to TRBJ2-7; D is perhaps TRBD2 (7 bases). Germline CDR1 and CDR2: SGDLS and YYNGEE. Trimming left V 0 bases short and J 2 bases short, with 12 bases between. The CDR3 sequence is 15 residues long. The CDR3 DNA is TGTGCCAGCAGCGTAGGTGGGAGGGGGGCCTACGAGCAGTACTTC. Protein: CASSVGGRGAYEQYF.

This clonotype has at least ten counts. Here the CDR3 DNA reads TGTGCCAGCAGCTTTACCGCGGAGGGACTAGCGGGAGGGAATACCTACGAGCAGTACTTC. It codes for CASSFTAEGLAGGNTYEQYF. The chain carries TRBV7-3 and TRBJ2-7; 16 bases map to TRBD2. Germline V lookup: CDR1 SGHTA, CDR2 FQGTGA. The CDR3 has 20 amino acids. V dropped 3 bases and J dropped 2; count of bases not matched to a gene: 13.

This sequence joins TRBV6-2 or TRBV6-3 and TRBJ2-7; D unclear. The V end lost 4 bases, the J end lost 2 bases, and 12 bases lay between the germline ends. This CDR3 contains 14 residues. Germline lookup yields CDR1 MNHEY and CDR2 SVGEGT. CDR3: CASSSQRQTYEQYF. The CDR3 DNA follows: TGTGCCAGCAGTTCCCAAAGGCAAACCTACGAGCAGTACTTC.

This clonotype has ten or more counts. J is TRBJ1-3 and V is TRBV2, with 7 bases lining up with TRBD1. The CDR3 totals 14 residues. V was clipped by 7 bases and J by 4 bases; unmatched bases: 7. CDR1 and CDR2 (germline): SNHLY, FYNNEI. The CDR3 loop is CASTPTGWGNTIYF. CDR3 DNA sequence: TGTGCCAGCACCCCGACAGGGTGGGGAAACACCATATATTTT. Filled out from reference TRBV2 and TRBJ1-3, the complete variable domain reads EPEVTQTPSHQVTQMGQEVILRCVPISNHLYFYWYRQILGQKVEFLVSFYNNEISEKSEIFDDQFSVERPDGSNFTLKIRSTKLEDSAMYFCASTPTGWGNTIYFGEGSWLTVV.

This chain's CDR3 is CASSSGDTIYF. The CDR3 DNA reads as TGTGCCAGTAGTTCCGGAGACACCATATATTTT. This chain connects TRBV19 to TRBJ1-3; D is unclear. CDR1 is LNHDA, CDR2 SQIVND, per germline (reference sequence). The CDR3 spans 11 residues. Trimming took off 5 bases at V and 8 bases at J, with 7 bases between the two ends.

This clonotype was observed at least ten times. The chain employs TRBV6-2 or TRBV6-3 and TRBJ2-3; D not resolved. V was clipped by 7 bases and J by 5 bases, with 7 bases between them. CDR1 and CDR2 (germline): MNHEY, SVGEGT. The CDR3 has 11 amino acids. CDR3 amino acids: CASKIGDTQYF. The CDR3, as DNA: TGTGCCAGCAAGATCGGAGATACGCAGTATTTT.

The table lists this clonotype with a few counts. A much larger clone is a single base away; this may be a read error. The CDR3: CSSKRGTYQETQYF. The CDR3 DNA reads as TGTTCCAGCAAACGGGGCACATACCAAGAGACCCAGTACTTC. The J gene is TRBJ2-5, the V gene TRBV6-1; either TRBD1 or TRBD2 may fit D (5 bases each). Germline V gene data show CDR1 as MNHNS and CDR2 as SASEGT. The CDR3 sequence is 14 residues long.

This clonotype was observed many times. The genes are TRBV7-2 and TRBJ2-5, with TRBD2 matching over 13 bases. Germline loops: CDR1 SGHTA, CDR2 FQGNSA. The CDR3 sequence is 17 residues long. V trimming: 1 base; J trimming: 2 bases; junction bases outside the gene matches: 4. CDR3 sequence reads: CASSLGGLAGFQETQYF. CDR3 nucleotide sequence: TGTGCCAGCAGCTTAGGGGGACTAGCGGGATTTCAAGAGACCCAGTACTTC.

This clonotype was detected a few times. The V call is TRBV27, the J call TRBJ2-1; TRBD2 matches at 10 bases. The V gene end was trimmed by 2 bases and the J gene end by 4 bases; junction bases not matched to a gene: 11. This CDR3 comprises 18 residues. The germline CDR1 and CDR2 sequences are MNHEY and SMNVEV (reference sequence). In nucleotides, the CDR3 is TGTGCCAGCAGTTTAAAATCCCCACTAGCGGGAAATTACAATGAGCAGTTCTTC. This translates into CASSLKSPLAGNYNEQFF.